This passage covers 4 T cell receptor beta chains from one sample sequenced in a study of cytomegalovirus exposure and HLA in healthy donors. PCR was performed using 60 Vbeta and 13 Jbeta primers. Using immunoSEQ multiplex PCR, the repertoire was profiled, and TCRdb retains in-frame clones only, with some absent. The top ten hold roughly 10% of the sample, which has over 110,000 clones, around 80% seen once. The sequencing sample was made of PBMCs. These receptor sequences come from a woman aged 55-70 years in good health and CMV-seropositive.

A word on this clone: One end of the junction does not line up with germline, which may come from a read error. The rearrangement joins TRBV7-7 to TRBJ2-7; tentative D call: TRBD1 (6 bases). CDR1 is SSHAT and CDR2 is FNYEAQ in the germline V gene (reference sequence). This CDR3 has 13 residues. The DNA of the CDR3 is TGTGCTAGCAGCCGGGACAACTCCTACGAGCAGTACTTC. This translates into CASSRDNSYEQYF.

The V and J genes are TRBV15 and TRBJ2-2; 11 nucleotides align to TRBD2. Germline trimming cut 2 bases from V and 6 bases from J; bases unmatched to any gene: 11. The CDR3 extends over 18 amino acids. From germline, CDR1 is LNHNV and CDR2 YYDKDF (reference sequence). CDR3 coding DNA: TGTGCCACCAGCAGACTGGAGACTAGCGGGACTGGGCCCGGGGAGCTGTTTTTT. It specifies CATSRLETSGTGPGELFF.

The chain joins TRBV15 to TRBJ2-7; 9 bases agree with TRBD1. Germline values: CDR1 LNHNV, CDR2 YYDKDF (reference sequence). CDR3 length equals 13 residues. The V gene end was trimmed by 5 bases and the J gene end by 5 bases; junction bases not matched to a gene: 4. The CDR3 nucleotides are TGTGCCACCAGCCGGGGGACAGGGAACGAGCAGTACTTC. Residues: CATSRGTGNEQYF.

The chain employs TRBV4-3 and TRBJ2-3; 8 nucleotides agree with TRBD1. J was trimmed by 4 bases and V by 0 bases; bases with no gene match: 6. CDR3 length equals 16 residues. CDR1 is LGHNA and CDR2 is YSLEER in the germline V gene. The DNA for the CDR3 is TGCGCCAGCAGCCAAGATTGGGGACAGGAGGCAGATACGCAGTATTTT. It is translated as CASSQDWGQEADTQYF.